This TCR beta chain was sequenced during a study of blood T cell repertoires in COVID-19. Study in general: PBMCs, B-cell-depleted T cells, or T cells provided the cDNA or gDNA that made up the material.

Study processing details: From reference gene primer amplification, estimates of nucleated cell counts were derived. This table comes from immunoSEQ multiplex PCR, and its TCRdb copy is limited to in-frame clones, with some not included. V and J calls and clone size are copied from that table; D and trimming were computed from the DNA. The table includes around 200,000 clones, about 83% detected once. In germline, CDR1 is MNHEY, CDR2 SMNVEV (reference sequence). The CDR3 is 13 amino acids. V lost 2 bases and J 4 bases, leaving 8 bases between the germline ends. The chain employs TRBV27 and TRBJ1-1; the D is unclear. The sample comprised peripheral blood. The receptor's source is a woman aged 45-65 years with acute or convalescent COVID-19. The DNA for the CDR3 is TGTGCCAGCAGTTTAGCGGGTATCACTGAAGCTTTCTTT. This translates into CASSLAGITEAFF.